These 27 T cell receptor beta chains were all obtained from the same sample, sequenced in a study of T-cell reconstitution after alpha-beta-depleted transplantation in children. Unique molecular identifiers were incorporated during preparation of the TCRbeta library. TCRdb processed the PCR reads anew with MiXCR; each CDR3 protein has one entry. The sample lists some 400,000 distinct CDR3 sequences; around 21% were seen once. Sequencing used PBMCs from the stem cell graft donor, obtained from the stem cell graft. Receptors originate from a human donor who donated a stem cell graft to a child with acute myeloid leukemia.

This clonotype was seen only a few times. In nucleotides, the CDR3 is TGCGCCAGCAGCCCGGGACAGGGGGTTGACGAGCAGTACTTC. Protein product: CASSPGQGVDEQYF. The genes are TRBV4-3 and TRBJ2-7; 11 bases agree with TRBD1. This CDR3 has 14 amino acids. Looked up from germline, CDR1 is LGHNA and CDR2 is YSLEER. V was pared by 4 bases and J by 5 bases, with 4 bases of the junction left unmatched.

This rearrangement joins TRBV6-5 to TRBJ2-1; TRBD2 matches at 7 bases. The CDR3 totals 16 residues. Trimming took 2 bases from V and 8 from J; bases not matched to a gene: 12. Germline V gene sequence: CDR1 MNHEY, CDR2 SVGAGI. CDR3 DNA: TGTGCCAGCAGTTACCCCCTAGCGGCCCTAACAGATGAGCAGTTCTTC. Encoded protein: CASSYPLAALTDEQFF.

The chain links TRBV7-2 to TRBJ2-3, with 7 bases identical to TRBD2. There are 17 residues in the CDR3. Germline V CDR1 and CDR2: SGHTA, FQGNSA. With 5 bases clipped from V and 3 bases from J, the junction kept 14 bases outside the gene matches. This chain's CDR3 is CASSRKGGGGPTDTQYF. In DNA form, the CDR3 reads TGTGCCAGCAGCCGAAAGGGAGGCGGGGGACCGACAGATACGCAGTATTTT.

This clonotype was seen a few times. The gene calls are TRBV11-2 and TRBJ2-7; TRBD2 matches 7 bases. Per germline, CDR1 SGHAT and CDR2 FQNNGV. J lost 3 bases, V lost 7 bases, and 6 bases had no gene match. The CDR3 sequence is 13 residues long. The CDR3 DNA follows: TGTGCCAGCACCGGCCTAGCGGACTACGAGCAGTACTTC. Residues: CASTGLADYEQYF.

This chain connects TRBV20-1 to TRBJ2-1, with 11 bases that match TRBD2. The V gene end was trimmed by 6 bases and the J gene end by 10 bases; junction bases not matched to a gene: 11. This CDR3 contains 14 residues. CDR1 and CDR2 from the germline V gene are DFQATT and SNEGSKA (reference sequence). CDR3 amino acids: CSAQRLAGRGEQFF. DNA for the CDR3: TGCAGTGCCCAGAGACTAGCGGGGCGTGGGGAGCAGTTCTTC.

J is TRBJ2-7 and V is TRBV2; D might be TRBD1 (5 bases). The CDR3 has 13 residues. In germline, CDR1 is SNHLY, CDR2 FYNNEI. Trimming took 10 bases from V and 9 from J, leaving 22 bases between them. The DNA of the CDR3 is TGTGCCATTAAAGGACAAACTAACGTCGGGCAGTACTTC. Protein sequence: CAIKGQTNVGQYF. Complete variable domain (other parts from reference TRBV2 and TRBJ2-7): EPEVTQTPSHQVTQMGQEVILRCVPISNHLYFYWYRQILGQKVEFLVSFYNNEISEKSEIFDDQFSVERPDGSNFTLKIRSTKLEDSAMYFCAIKGQTNVGQYFGPGTRLTVT.

The chain employs TRBV12-3 or TRBV12-4 and TRBJ2-7, with D tentatively TRBD1 or TRBD2 (5 bases each). CDR3 size: 13 residues. V lost 5 bases and J 9 bases, leaving 17 bases between the germline ends. For the CDR3, the DNA is TGTGCCAGCAGTCCTCCCGGGGCCCCAGGGCAGTACTTC. Its translation: CASSPPGAPGQYF.

This clonotype was counted a single time. The chain uses TRBV12-3 or TRBV12-4 and TRBJ2-1; 7 bases align to TRBD2. CDR3 length: 13 residues. The ends lost 5 bases at V and 9 bases at J; junction bases unmatched: 7. CDR3 nucleotides: TGTGCCAGCAGTCAAGCGGGACGAAGTGAGCAGTTCTTC. Translation gives CASSQAGRSEQFF.

CDR3 bases: TGTGCTAGTGGTTTGAACACTGAAGCTTTCTTT. Protein product: CASGLNTEAFF. The V gene is TRBV12-5, the J gene TRBJ1-1; no clear D gene. The CDR3 is 11 amino acids. Germline-derived CDR1 and CDR2 are LGHNT and FRNRAP. The V and J ends lost 2 bases and 2 bases respectively, with 0 bases between them.

The chain is built from TRBV19 and TRBJ2-7, with unresolved D. Germline V lookup: CDR1 LNHDA, CDR2 SQIVND (reference sequence). V was shortened by 5 bases and J by 0 bases, with 8 bases between the two germline ends. CDR3 length equals 13 residues. CDR3 protein: CASSPVDSYEQYF. The CDR3 DNA reads as TGTGCCAGTAGTCCAGTAGACTCCTACGAGCAGTACTTC.

This clonotype was detected only a few times. The rearrangement uses TRBV12-3 or TRBV12-4 and TRBJ2-7; 7 bases agree with TRBD2. CDR3 length equals 14 residues. The ends lost 7 bases at V and 3 bases at J; junction bases unmatched: 9. The CDR3 nucleotides read TGTGCCAGCACCCGGGGGGTTGTGGGCTACGAGCAGTACTTC. It translates to CASTRGVVGYEQYF.

This clonotype was detected ten times or more. The chain combines TRBV20-1 with TRBJ2-5, with 11 bases that match TRBD2. Losses at the gene ends were 0 bases for V and 5 bases for J; bases not matched to a gene: 14. The CDR3 contains 18 residues. The V gene's germline CDR1 is DFQATT and CDR2 SNEGSKA (reference sequence). The CDR3 DNA reads as TGCAGTGCTAGAGATTTGGAACTAGCGGGAGTGGTGTGGGAGACCCAGTACTTC. Translating it yields CSARDLELAGVVWETQYF.

This clonotype was seen a few times. CDR3 residues: CASSLASGSTEQYF. The CDR3 DNA is TGTGCCAGCAGTTTGGCCAGCGGGAGTACAGAGCAGTACTTC. The chain joins TRBV12-3 or TRBV12-4 to TRBJ2-7; 8 nucleotides align to TRBD2. The V and J ends lost 3 bases and 7 bases, in that order; junction bases with no gene match: 8. This CDR3 is built from 14 residues.

This clonotype was seen a few times. The V call is TRBV12-3 or TRBV12-4, the J call TRBJ2-1; no clear D gene. V gave up 6 bases and J gave up 0 bases, with 12 bases separating them. The length of the CDR3 is 15 residues. CDR3 in DNA: TGTGCCAGCAGCCTCGACGAGCGCTCCTACAATGAGCAGTTCTTC. This sequence encodes CASSLDERSYNEQFF.

This clonotype showed up many times. J is TRBJ2-2 and V is TRBV9, with D tentatively TRBD1 (6 bases). The CDR3 is 14 amino acids. CDR1 and CDR2 (germline): SGDLS, YYNGEE. Trimming pared 4 bases from V and 6 bases from J, leaving 13 bases between. CDR3 protein: CASSPGGGAGELFF. The CDR3, as DNA: TGTGCCAGCAGCCCCGGTGGGGGCGCCGGGGAGCTGTTTTTT. Based on the CDR3 plus reference TRBV9 and TRBJ2-2, the full variable domain is DSGVTQTPKHLITATGQRVTLRCSPRSGDLSVYWYQQSLDQGLQFLIQYYNGEERAKGNILERFSAQQFPDLHSELNLSSLELGDSALYFCASSPGGGAGELFFGEGSRLTVL.

This clonotype was counted at least ten times. V is TRBV29-1 and J is TRBJ2-1; 9 positions agree with TRBD1. V trimming: 6 bases; J trimming: 8 bases; junction bases outside the gene matches: 17. The CDR3 loop spans 16 amino acids. Germline CDR1 is SQVTM and CDR2 is ANQGSEA. CDR3 DNA sequence: TGCAGCGTCCCAGGGACATGGGAGACAGGGGGTGATGAGCAGTTCTTC. Protein: CSVPGTWETGGDEQFF.

The chain links TRBV5-4 to TRBJ2-5; D not certain. Deletions cut 0 bases from V and 5 bases from J, with 14 bases between. The CDR3 totals 15 residues. The germline V gene has CDR1 SGHNT and CDR2 YYREEE (reference sequence). The CDR3 sequence: CASSLGSPGPETQYF. CDR3 sequence (DNA): TGTGCCAGCAGCTTGGGATCCCCTGGGCCGGAGACCCAGTACTTC.

The rearrangement joins TRBV6-4 to TRBJ2-2; D possibly matches TRBD1 or TRBD2 (6 bases each). Germline lookup yields CDR1 MRHNA and CDR2 SNTAGT. The V end lost 5 bases, the J end lost 10 bases, and 17 bases lay between the germline ends. The CDR3 length is 14 residues. The CDR3 bases are TGTGCCAGCAGTCGTACAGGAGGGGGTTCGGAGCTGTTTTTT. Translated, it gives CASSRTGGGSELFF.

This clonotype showed up just a few times. The chain has TRBV12-3 or TRBV12-4 and TRBJ2-1, with D maybe TRBD2 (6 bases). This CDR3 contains 13 residues. V was clipped by 3 bases and J by 4 bases, with 7 bases between them. CDR3 in amino acids: CASSFRGYNEQFF. Written as DNA, the CDR3 is TGTGCCAGCAGTTTTCGGGGGTACAATGAGCAGTTCTTC.

This clonotype was seen only a few times. The chain links TRBV7-2 to TRBJ2-5, with TRBD2 identical over 9 bases. CDR1 is SGHTA and CDR2 is FQGNSA in the germline V gene. The V and J ends lost 4 bases and 5 bases, in that order; junction bases with no gene match: 8. This CDR3 is built from 15 residues. CDR3 region: CASSSTPSGEETQYF. The CDR3 coding sequence is TGTGCCAGCAGCTCTACGCCTAGCGGGGAGGAGACCCAGTACTTC.

The CDR3 DNA is TGTGCCAGCAGTTTCCCTAGGACAGGGCCGATAACAGAAAACACCGGGGAGCTGTTTTTT. Its protein is CASSFPRTGPITENTGELFF. The rearrangement uses TRBV12-3 or TRBV12-4 and TRBJ2-2; 8 nucleotides agree with TRBD1. The length of the CDR3 is 20 residues. V trimming: 3 bases; J trimming: 2 bases; junction bases outside the gene matches: 17.

This chain links TRBV12-3 or TRBV12-4 with TRBJ2-5; 11 bases match TRBD1. The CDR3 has 15 amino acids. J was trimmed by 8 bases and V by 5 bases; bases with no gene match: 10. The CDR3 reads CASSTRTGGPKTQYF. The CDR3 DNA reads TGTGCCAGCAGTACGCGGACAGGGGGCCCCAAAACCCAGTACTTC.

J is TRBJ2-3 and V is TRBV11-2; no definite D call. There are 13 residues in the CDR3. Germline-derived CDR1 and CDR2 are SGHAT and FQNNGV. Trimming shortened V by 0 bases and J by 2 bases, and 3 bases separated the two germline ends. In DNA form, the CDR3 reads TGTGCCAGCAGCTTAGAGTTCACAGATACGCAGTATTTT. It codes for CASSLEFTDTQYF. The full variable domain, rest sourced from reference TRBV11-2 and TRBJ2-3, is EAGVAQSPRYKIIEKRQSVAFWCNPISGHATLYWYQQILGQGPKLLIQFQNNGVVDDSQLPKDRFSAERLKGVDSTLKIQPAKLEDSAVYLCASSLEFTDTQYFGPGTRLTVL.

The chain combines TRBV20-1 with TRBJ2-7; D possibly matches TRBD1 or TRBD2 (5 bases each). The CDR3 spans 13 residues. Per germline, CDR1 DFQATT and CDR2 SNEGSKA (reference sequence). V lost 6 bases and J 6 bases, leaving 18 bases between the germline ends. CDR3 nucleotide sequence: TGCAGTGCGGCGCCGGGACGCCTTAGCGAGCAGTACTTC. Protein product: CSAAPGRLSEQYF.

This clonotype has more than one count but fewer than ten. V is TRBV11-1 and J is TRBJ2-7; 15 bases line up with TRBD2. Germline V gene sequence: CDR1 SGHAT, CDR2 FQDESV (reference sequence). The CDR3 contains 14 residues. Trimming removed 8 bases from V and 5 bases from J; junction bases left unmatched: 4. CDR3 region: CASGLAGGPHEQYF. CDR3 DNA: TGTGCCAGCGGACTAGCGGGAGGGCCCCACGAGCAGTACTTC.

This clonotype was picked up a small number of times. The chain carries TRBV5-1 and TRBJ2-6; 9 nucleotides line up with TRBD1. V dropped 1 base and J dropped 4; count of bases not matched to a gene: 15. From germline, CDR1 is SGHRS and CDR2 YFSETQ. This CDR3 spans 20 amino acids. The CDR3 reads CASSLPQTGTGTVGANVLTF. In nucleotides, the CDR3 is TGCGCCAGCAGCTTGCCCCAAACTGGGACAGGGACGGTCGGGGCCAACGTCCTGACTTTC.

The chain has TRBV3-1 and TRBJ1-1; 7 bases fit TRBD1. J lost 5 bases, V lost 5 bases, and 5 bases had no gene match. Germline V gene sequence: CDR1 LGHDT, CDR2 YNNKEL (reference sequence). The CDR3 contains 13 residues. CDR3 sequence reads: CASSVTGVTEAFF. The DNA for the CDR3 is TGTGCCAGCAGCGTCACAGGGGTTACTGAAGCTTTCTTT.